These 15 T cell receptor beta chains came from one sample sequenced in a study of neoadjuvant nivolumab and ipilimumab in lung cancer. Clones were read by immunoSEQ multiplex PCR, and TCRdb kept only the in-frame ones, dropping some. The table lists tens of thousands of clones, more than 65% of them singletons. The sample consisted of peripheral blood, taken before neoadjuvant nivolumab, alone or with ipilimumab. Every receptor here comes from an adult with non-small cell lung cancer.

V and J are TRBV6-5 and TRBJ2-1; 10 bases fit TRBD1. CDR1 MNHEY and CDR2 SVGAGI come from the germline V gene. The CDR3 is 15 amino acids. The ends lost 4 bases at V and 7 bases at J; junction bases unmatched: 7. The CDR3, as DNA: TGTGCCAGCAGTTTCTGGACAGGGGGGGGGAATGAGCAGTTCTTC. Protein sequence: CASSFWTGGGNEQFF.

V and J are TRBV21-1 and TRBJ1-1; TRBD1 is the table's D call, not checked against the DNA. TRBV21-1 is designated a pseudogene. The CDR3 length is 10 residues. The CDR3 sequence: CASRHGEAFF. In DNA, the CDR3 is TGTGCCAGCCGACACGGCGAAGCTTTCTTT.

The chain has TRBV25-1 and TRBJ1-4; 7 bases line up with TRBD1. Trimming at V came to 2 bases and at J to 4 bases, leaving 4 bases not matched to a gene. The germline CDR1 and CDR2 sequences are MGHDK and SYGVNS. This CDR3 has 15 amino acids. CDR3 nucleotide sequence: TGTGCCAGCAGTGAAGTGACAGGGTATAATGAAAAACTGTTTTTT. Residues: CASSEVTGYNEKLFF.

J is TRBJ2-7 and V is TRBV19; tentatively, D is TRBD1 or TRBD2 (6 bases each). The germline CDR1 and CDR2 sequences are LNHDA and SQIVND (reference sequence). Trimming pared 7 bases from V and 7 bases from J, leaving 20 bases between. This CDR3 comprises 14 residues. The CDR3 here is CASNGGQELSEQYF. DNA for the CDR3: TGTGCCAGTAATGGGGGGCAGGAGTTGAGTGAGCAGTACTTC.

This chain joins TRBV9 and TRBJ1-1; weak D call: TRBD1 (5 bases). Germline V gene sequence: CDR1 SGDLS, CDR2 YYNGEE. This CDR3 has 14 amino acids. Trimming left V 6 bases short and J 1 base short, with 13 bases between. The CDR3 sequence is CASTRTPENTEAFF. CDR3 in DNA: TGTGCCAGCACCCGGACACCGGAGAACACTGAAGCTTTCTTT.

The CDR3 reads CASSLGAGPYNEQFF. CDR3 coding DNA: TGTGCCAGCAGCTTAGGAGCGGGGCCTTACAATGAGCAGTTCTTC. The chain combines TRBV7-2 with TRBJ2-1, with 7 bases that match TRBD2. The CDR3 is 15 residues long. J gave up 4 bases and V 1 base, and 4 bases lay outside the gene matches. Germline lookup yields CDR1 SGHTA and CDR2 FQGNSA.

This chain connects TRBV19 to TRBJ1-2; the D gene is possibly TRBD1 (6 bases). The germline V gene encodes CDR1 LNHDA and CDR2 SQIVND (reference sequence). V lost 6 bases and J lost 7, with 24 bases in between. CDR3 length equals 16 residues. CDR3 residues: CASSDYRGGKLGGYTF. CDR3 in DNA: TGTGCCAGTAGCGATTATAGAGGGGGAAAGTTGGGTGGCTACACCTTC.

V gene TRBV6-5 combines with J gene TRBJ1-1; no clear D. Trimming stripped 4 bases from V and 0 bases from J, with 6 bases between. Germline V lookup: CDR1 MNHEY, CDR2 SVGAGI. CDR3 length: 13 amino acids. CDR3 residues: CASSSKLNTEAFF. The CDR3 DNA follows: TGTGCCAGCAGTTCTAAGCTGAACACTGAAGCTTTCTTT.

This clone was observed once. The rearrangement joins TRBV5-4 to TRBJ2-1, with D unclear. The germline gives CDR1 SGHNT, CDR2 YYREEE (reference sequence). The CDR3 runs 13 residues. Trimming cost V 4 bases and J 6 bases, with 11 bases left between them. Here the CDR3 reads CASSQTLVNEQFF. The CDR3 DNA reads as TGTGCCAGCAGCCAAACATTAGTCAATGAGCAGTTCTTC.

This clone was detected only a few times. The chain is built from TRBV5-6 and TRBJ1-2, with no clear D. The germline V gene has CDR1 SGHDT and CDR2 YYEEEE. Deletions cut 3 bases from V and 4 bases from J, with 13 bases between. This CDR3 spans 14 amino acids. The CDR3 sequence: CASSSKAQRYGYTF. The CDR3 DNA reads as TGTGCCAGCAGCTCGAAGGCCCAACGCTATGGCTACACCTTC.

The chain joins TRBV6-1 to TRBJ1-5; D is possibly TRBD1 (6 bases). The CDR3 covers 13 residues. From germline, CDR1 is MNHNS and CDR2 SASEGT. Trimming left V 6 bases short and J 3 bases short, with 9 bases between. The CDR3 reads CASRPGHNQPQHF. The DNA of the CDR3 is TGTGCCAGCAGGCCGGGACACAATCAGCCCCAGCATTTT.

By its share, this clone is medium-sized. The chain has TRBV14 and TRBJ2-1; TRBD2 matches 8 bases. This CDR3 spans 13 amino acids. Trimming removed 4 bases from V and 9 bases from J; junction bases left unmatched: 5. Germline V gene data show CDR1 as SGHDN and CDR2 as FVKESK. DNA of the CDR3: TGTGCCAGCAGCCCCGGGACTAGAATTGAGCAGTTCTTC. Translating gives CASSPGTRIEQFF.

This chain uses TRBV29-1 with TRBJ2-3, with 12 bases lining up with TRBD2. The CDR3 is made up of 16 amino acids. CDR1 and CDR2 from the germline V gene are SQVTM and ANQGSEA. V shed 3 bases and J 2 bases; nucleotides not matched to a gene: 6. CDR3 bases: TGCAGCGTTGACCCAACTAGCGGGGGGATCACAGATACGCAGTATTTT. Its translation is CSVDPTSGGITDTQYF.

This chain connects TRBV18 to TRBJ2-3; D gene ambiguous. CDR1 and CDR2 from the germline V gene are KGHSH and LQKENI. The CDR3 extends over 13 amino acids. Trimming pared 3 bases from V and 2 bases from J, leaving 6 bases between. The CDR3 reads CASSPNPTDTQYF. The CDR3, as DNA: TGTGCCAGCTCACCCAACCCCACAGATACGCAGTATTTT.

The gene calls are TRBV7-2 and TRBJ1-2; tentatively, D is TRBD1 (5 bases). V was cut by 1 base and J by 7 bases, with 7 bases left in between. The CDR3 totals 12 residues. The V gene's germline CDR1 is SGHTA and CDR2 FQGNSA. Here the CDR3 reads CASSLVRGGYTF. The CDR3 DNA reads TGTGCCAGCAGCTTAGTGAGGGGTGGCTACACCTTC.